What follows are 19 T cell receptor beta chains derived from one specimen sequenced in a study of beta chain features in type 1 diabetes (dated by TCRdb to between 2017 and 2018). What the authors observed across the whole study: Type 1 diabetes patients showed a moderate but significant shortening of TCRB CDR3 length in all four CD4+ subsets.

The antigens for these receptors are not known. Library construction relied on the immunoSEQ multiplex PCR assay. The entire amount of isolated RNA was reverse transcribed using the High Capacity cDNA Reverse Transcription Kit, so the sequenced TCRB transcripts were expressed ones. The immuneACCESS repertoire file appears here via TCRdb, limited to in-frame rearrangements. These files lack a portion of the clones; in checked studies, under half of the deficit traces to unresolved V genes, and the cause of the others is not known. The table for this sample lists around 650,000 clones; approximately 13% of them were counted only once. In total, the top ten clones hold around 0.12% of the sample. What was sequenced was naive CD4+ T cells from blood. The cell subset or site label for this specimen denotes: true naive CD4+ T cells. The receptors were gathered from a man aged 25 to 40 with type 1 diabetes.

This clone was counted a few times. The chain joins TRBV19 to TRBJ2-5; possibly TRBD1 for D (6 bases). The germline CDR1 and CDR2 sequences are LNHDA and SQIVND (reference sequence). V dropped 8 bases and J dropped 5 bases, with 15 bases sitting between them. The CDR3 consists of 13 residues. The CDR3 here is CASSSRRGETQYF. Written as DNA, the CDR3 is TGTGCCAGTTCCTCCCGCAGGGGCGAGACCCAGTACTTC.

The chain has TRBV20-1 and TRBJ2-1; a weak D match, TRBD1 (6 bases). V was pared by 6 bases and J by 9 bases, with 9 bases between. Per germline, CDR1 DFQATT and CDR2 SNEGSKA (reference sequence). The length of the CDR3 is 10 residues. The DNA of the CDR3 is TGCAGTGCCCTAGGGGGTGAGCAGTTCTTC. It encodes CSALGGEQFF.

This clone was counted between two and nine times. V usage is TRBV2 and J usage is TRBJ2-7; 9 bases align to TRBD1. CDR1 SNHLY and CDR2 FYNNEI come from the germline V gene. Losses at the gene ends were 6 bases for V and 2 bases for J; bases not matched to a gene: 5. The CDR3 has 14 amino acids. CDR3 sequence: CASSVDRGTYEQYF. The CDR3, as DNA: TGTGCCAGCAGCGTTGACAGGGGGACCTACGAGCAGTACTTC.

Only a few counts were recorded for this clone. V is TRBV7-2 and J is TRBJ1-5, with TRBD1 as a possible D gene (6 bases). Trimming cost V 0 bases and J 5 bases, with 14 bases left between them. Germline CDR1 reads SGHTA; CDR2 reads FQGNSA. The CDR3 runs 16 residues. The CDR3, as DNA: TGTGCCAGCAGCTTAGCGAGGGGGGACGGGGATCAGCCCCAGCATTTT. Protein product: CASSLARGDGDQPQHF.

This clone was seen more than once but under ten times. V gene TRBV7-2 combines with J gene TRBJ1-1, with D unclear. Deletions cut 5 bases from V and 5 bases from J, with 15 bases between. The germline CDR1 and CDR2 sequences are SGHTA and FQGNSA. CDR3 length: 14 residues. The CDR3 DNA follows: TGTGCCAGCAGCGCAGGAGGCGGACGGACTGAAGCTTTCTTT. Translating gives CASSAGGGRTEAFF. The complete variable domain, with remaining parts taken from reference TRBV7-2 and TRBJ1-1, reads GAGVSQSPSNKVTEKGKDVELRCDPISGHTALYWYRQSLGQGLEFLIYFQGNSAPDKSGLPSDRFSAERTGGSVSTLTIQRTQQEDSAVYLCASSAGGGRTEAFFGQGTRLTVV.

A few counts support this clone. The rearrangement uses TRBV29-1 and TRBJ1-1; 7 bases agree with TRBD1. Germline V gives CDR1 SQVTM, CDR2 ANQGSEA. V lost 7 bases and J lost 1; bases outside the gene matches: 6. There are 13 residues in the CDR3. This CDR3 is CSGSRDRNTEAFF. CDR3 bases: TGCAGCGGGTCCCGGGACAGGAACACTGAAGCTTTCTTT. Looking up the rest from reference TRBV29-1 and TRBJ1-1 gives the full variable domain: SAVISQKPSRDICQRGTSLTIQCQVDSQVTMMFWYRQQPGQSLTLIATANQGSEATYESGFVIDKFPISRPNLTFSTLTVSNMSPEDSSIYLCSGSRDRNTEAFFGQGTRLTVV.

The table lists this clone with a few counts. V is TRBV28 and J is TRBJ1-2; 9 bases map to TRBD1. V dropped 5 bases and J dropped 0; count of bases not matched to a gene: 4. CDR1 and CDR2 (germline): MDHEN, SYDVKM. The length of the CDR3 is 15 residues. The CDR3 coding sequence is TGTGCCAGCAGTCGGGACAGGGTGGCTAACTATGGCTACACCTTC. Its protein product is CASSRDRVANYGYTF.

In this sample, this clone turned up a few times. The chain has TRBV11-3 and TRBJ1-5; D unclear. This CDR3 is 15 amino acids long. V was cut by 1 base and J by 5 bases, with 12 bases left in between. Per the germline V gene, CDR1 is SGHNT and CDR2 is YENEEA. Here the CDR3 reads CASSLVWGTHQPQHF. The CDR3 nucleotides are TGTGCCAGCAGCTTAGTTTGGGGTACTCATCAGCCCCAGCATTTT.

This chain connects TRBV28 to TRBJ2-5; 10 bases fit TRBD2. Trimming took 5 bases from V and 2 from J; bases not matched to a gene: 8. Per germline, CDR1 MDHEN and CDR2 SYDVKM. The CDR3 covers 16 residues. CDR3 residues: CASSLGLAESQETQYF. The CDR3 nucleotides are TGTGCCAGCAGTCTCGGACTAGCGGAGTCACAAGAGACCCAGTACTTC.

There are a few counts of this clone. The CDR3, as DNA: TGTGCCAGCAGCTCGCGGACAGGGGGCGCCGATCAGCCCCAGCATTTT. Its protein product is CASSSRTGGADQPQHF. The chain has TRBV7-8 and TRBJ1-5; 11 bases are a match to TRBD1. Per germline, CDR1 SGHVS and CDR2 FQNEAQ. The CDR3 totals 16 residues. The V and J ends lost 4 bases and 5 bases, in that order; junction bases with no gene match: 7.

The chain has TRBV6-6 and TRBJ1-5, with D tentatively TRBD1 (5 bases). Trimming removed 7 bases from V and 1 base from J, with 8 bases in between. This CDR3 contains 13 residues. Per the germline V gene, CDR1 is MNHNY and CDR2 is SVGAGI (reference sequence). The CDR3 DNA reads as TGTGCCAGCAATCAGGGCAGCAATCAGCCCCAGCATTTT. Translating gives CASNQGSNQPQHF.

V is TRBV18 and J is TRBJ1-2; no clear D gene. Trimming cost V 2 bases and J 2 bases, with 12 bases left between them. CDR3 size: 15 residues. Germline loops: CDR1 KGHSH, CDR2 LQKENI. CDR3 loop: CASSPSEVGNYGYTF. CDR3 DNA sequence: TGTGCCAGCTCACCAAGTGAGGTCGGGAACTATGGCTACACCTTC. The full variable domain, in which reference TRBV18 and TRBJ1-2 provide the parts outside the CDR3, is NAGVMQNPRHLVRRRGQEARLRCSPMKGHSHVYWYRQLPEEGLKFMVYLQKENIIDESGMPKERFSAEFPKEGPSILRIQQVVRGDSAAYFCASSPSEVGNYGYTFGSGTRLTVV.

The chain employs TRBV18 and TRBJ2-1, with 14 bases that match TRBD2. Germline assignment: CDR1 KGHSH and CDR2 LQKENI. Trimming cost V 5 bases and J 8 bases; bases outside gene matches: 2. This CDR3 is 14 amino acids long. The CDR3 DNA reads as TGTGCCAGCTCAGGACTAGCGGGGGGCGATGAGCAGTTCTTC. It encodes CASSGLAGGDEQFF.

This clone was found a few times. CDR3 sequence reads: CASGLQGDTQYF. The DNA for the CDR3 is TGTGCTAGTGGTTTACAGGGAGATACGCAGTATTTT. The rearrangement uses TRBV12-5 and TRBJ2-3, with D possibly being TRBD1 (6 bases). The CDR3 length is 12 residues. Germline loops: CDR1 LGHNT, CDR2 FRNRAP. The V end was cut by 3 bases, the J end by 5 bases, with 6 bases between.

The chain carries TRBV7-2 and TRBJ2-1, with unresolved D. The CDR3 consists of 13 residues. Trimming shortened V by 3 bases and J by 8 bases, and 11 bases separated the two germline ends. CDR1 and CDR2 (germline): SGHTA, FQGNSA. This CDR3 is CASSLGNRDEQFF. The CDR3, as DNA: TGTGCCAGCAGCTTGGGAAATCGCGATGAGCAGTTCTTC. The full variable domain, its missing parts supplied by reference TRBV7-2 and TRBJ2-1, is GAGVSQSPSNKVTEKGKDVELRCDPISGHTALYWYRQSLGQGLEFLIYFQGNSAPDKSGLPSDRFSAERTGGSVSTLTIQRTQQEDSAVYLCASSLGNRDEQFFGPGTRLTVL.

This CDR3 reads CASSSQSGIRPLHF. As DNA, the CDR3 is TGTGCCAGTAGTTCCCAATCGGGGATAAGGCCCCTCCACTTT. This chain uses TRBV19 with TRBJ1-6; unclear D gene. Germline lookup yields CDR1 LNHDA and CDR2 SQIVND (reference sequence). The V end was cut by 5 bases, the J end by 13 bases, with 18 bases between. This CDR3 has 14 amino acids.

The chain recombines TRBV5-1 with TRBJ1-1; 11 bases are shared with TRBD1. Germline loops: CDR1 SGHRS, CDR2 YFSETQ. The J segment lost 0 bases and the V segment lost 4 bases, leaving 8 bases of the junction unmatched. The length of the CDR3 is 17 residues. The chain's CDR3 is CASSRTGGPPMNTEAFF. Here the CDR3 DNA reads TGCGCCAGCAGCCGGACAGGGGGCCCACCGATGAACACTGAAGCTTTCTTT.

This clone was recorded a few times. The CDR3 reads CASSGGTVSEETQYF. The DNA of the CDR3 is TGCGCCAGCAGCGGAGGGACAGTAAGTGAAGAGACCCAGTACTTC. The genes are TRBV5-1 and TRBJ2-5, with D possibly matching TRBD1 (7 bases). V was cut by 4 bases and J by 3 bases, with 16 bases left in between. Germline V gene sequence: CDR1 SGHRS, CDR2 YFSETQ. The CDR3 has 15 residues.

This clone came up a few times. The V and J genes are TRBV7-2 and TRBJ2-6; 9 bases match TRBD1. This CDR3 region has 18 residues. V gave up 1 base and J gave up 2 bases; unmatched junction bases: 6. Germline assignment: CDR1 SGHTA and CDR2 FQGNSA. CDR3 residues: CASSLVRDRVPGANVLTF. CDR3 nucleotides: TGTGCCAGCAGCTTAGTCCGGGACAGGGTCCCTGGGGCCAACGTCCTGACTTTC.